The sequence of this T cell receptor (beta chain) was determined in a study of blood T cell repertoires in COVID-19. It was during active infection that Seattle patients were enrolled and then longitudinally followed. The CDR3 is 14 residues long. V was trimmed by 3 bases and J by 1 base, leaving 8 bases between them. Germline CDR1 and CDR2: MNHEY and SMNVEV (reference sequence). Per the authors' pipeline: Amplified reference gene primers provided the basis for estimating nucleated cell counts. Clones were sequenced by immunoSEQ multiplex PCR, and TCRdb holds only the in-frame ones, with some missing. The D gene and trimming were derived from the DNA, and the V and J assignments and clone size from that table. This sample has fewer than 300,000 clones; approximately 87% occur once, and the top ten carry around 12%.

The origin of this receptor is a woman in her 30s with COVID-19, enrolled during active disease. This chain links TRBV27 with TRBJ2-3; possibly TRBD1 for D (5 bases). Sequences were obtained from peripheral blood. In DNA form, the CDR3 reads TGTGCCAGCAGTTTCCTCAGGGGCACAGATACGCAGTATTTT. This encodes CASSFLRGTDTQYF.